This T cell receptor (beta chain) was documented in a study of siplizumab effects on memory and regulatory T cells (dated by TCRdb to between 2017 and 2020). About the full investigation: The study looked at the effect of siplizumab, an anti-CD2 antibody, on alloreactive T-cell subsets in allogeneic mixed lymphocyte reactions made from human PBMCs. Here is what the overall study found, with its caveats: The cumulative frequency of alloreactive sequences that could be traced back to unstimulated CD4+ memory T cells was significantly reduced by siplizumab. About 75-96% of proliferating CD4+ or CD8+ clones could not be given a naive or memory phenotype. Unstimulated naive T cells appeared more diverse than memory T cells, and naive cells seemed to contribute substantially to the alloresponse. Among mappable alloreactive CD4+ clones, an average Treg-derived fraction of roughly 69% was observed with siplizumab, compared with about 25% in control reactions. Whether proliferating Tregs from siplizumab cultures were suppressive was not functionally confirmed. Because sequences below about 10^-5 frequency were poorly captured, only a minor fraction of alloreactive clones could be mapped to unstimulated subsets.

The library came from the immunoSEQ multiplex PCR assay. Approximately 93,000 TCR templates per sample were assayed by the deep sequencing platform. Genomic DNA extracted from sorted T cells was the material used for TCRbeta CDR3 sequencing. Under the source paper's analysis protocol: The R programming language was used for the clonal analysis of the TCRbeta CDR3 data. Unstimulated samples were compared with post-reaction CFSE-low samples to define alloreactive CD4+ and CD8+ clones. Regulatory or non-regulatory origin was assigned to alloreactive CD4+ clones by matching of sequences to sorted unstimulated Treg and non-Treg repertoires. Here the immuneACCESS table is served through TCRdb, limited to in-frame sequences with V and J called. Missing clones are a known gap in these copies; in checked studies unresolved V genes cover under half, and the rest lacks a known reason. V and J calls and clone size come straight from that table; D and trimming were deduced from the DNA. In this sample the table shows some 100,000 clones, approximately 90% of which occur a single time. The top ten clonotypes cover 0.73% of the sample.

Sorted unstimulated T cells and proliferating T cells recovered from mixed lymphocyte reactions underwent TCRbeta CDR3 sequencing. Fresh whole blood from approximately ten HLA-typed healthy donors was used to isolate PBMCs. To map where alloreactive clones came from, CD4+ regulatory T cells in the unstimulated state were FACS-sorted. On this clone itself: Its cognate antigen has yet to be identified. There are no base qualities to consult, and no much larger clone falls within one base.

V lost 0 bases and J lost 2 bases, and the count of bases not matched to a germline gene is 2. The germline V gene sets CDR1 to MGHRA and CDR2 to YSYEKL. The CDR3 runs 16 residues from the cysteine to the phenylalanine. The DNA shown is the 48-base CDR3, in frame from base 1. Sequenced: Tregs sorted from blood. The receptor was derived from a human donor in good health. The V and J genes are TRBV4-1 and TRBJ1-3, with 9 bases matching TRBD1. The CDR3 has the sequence CASSQDWTGAGNTIYF. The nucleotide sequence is TGCGCCAGCAGCCAAGATTGGACAGGGGCTGGAAACACCATATATTTT.